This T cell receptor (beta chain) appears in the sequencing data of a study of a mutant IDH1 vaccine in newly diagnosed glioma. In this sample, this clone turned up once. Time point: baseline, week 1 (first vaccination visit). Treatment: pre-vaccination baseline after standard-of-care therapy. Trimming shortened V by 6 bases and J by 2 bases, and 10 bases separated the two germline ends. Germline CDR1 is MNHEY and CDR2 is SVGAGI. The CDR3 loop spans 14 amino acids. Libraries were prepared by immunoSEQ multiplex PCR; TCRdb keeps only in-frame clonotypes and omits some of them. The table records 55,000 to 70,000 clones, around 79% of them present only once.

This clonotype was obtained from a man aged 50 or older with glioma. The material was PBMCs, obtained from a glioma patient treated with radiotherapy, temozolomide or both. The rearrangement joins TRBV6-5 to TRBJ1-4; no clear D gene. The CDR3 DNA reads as TGTGCCAGCAGCCCAGGTTTTACTAATGAAAAACTGTTTTTT. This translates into CASSPGFTNEKLFF.